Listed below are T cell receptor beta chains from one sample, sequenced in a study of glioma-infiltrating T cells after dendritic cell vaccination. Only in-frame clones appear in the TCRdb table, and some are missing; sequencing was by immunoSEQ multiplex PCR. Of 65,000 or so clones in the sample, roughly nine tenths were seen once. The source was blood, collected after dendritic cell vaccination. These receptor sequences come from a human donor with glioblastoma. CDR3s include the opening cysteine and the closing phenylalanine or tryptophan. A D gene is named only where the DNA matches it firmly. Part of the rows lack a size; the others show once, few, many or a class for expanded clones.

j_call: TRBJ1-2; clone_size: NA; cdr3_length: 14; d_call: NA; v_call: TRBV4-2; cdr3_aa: CASRTPRESYGYTF; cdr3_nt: TGTGCCAGCAGGACCCCCCGGGAAAGTTATGGCTACACCTTC
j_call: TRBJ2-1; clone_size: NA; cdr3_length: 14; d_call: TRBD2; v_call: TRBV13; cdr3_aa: CASSPGLAYNEQFF; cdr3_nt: TGTGCCAGCAGCCCTGGACTAGCCTACAATGAGCAGTTCTTC
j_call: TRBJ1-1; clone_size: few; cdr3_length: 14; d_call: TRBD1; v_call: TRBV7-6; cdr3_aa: CASSLATGGSEAFF; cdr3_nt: TGTGCCAGCAGCTTAGCGACAGGGGGCAGTGAAGCTTTCTTT
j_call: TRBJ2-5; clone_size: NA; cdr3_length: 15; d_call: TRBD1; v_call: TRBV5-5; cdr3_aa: CASSMGQDLQETQYF; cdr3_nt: TGTGCCAGCAGCATGGGACAGGACCTCCAAGAGACCCAGTACTTC
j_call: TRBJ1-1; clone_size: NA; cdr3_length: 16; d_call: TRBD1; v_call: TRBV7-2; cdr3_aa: CASSPRQGYRFTEAFF; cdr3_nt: TGTGCCAGCAGCCCCCGACAGGGCTACCGATTCACTGAAGCTTTCTTT
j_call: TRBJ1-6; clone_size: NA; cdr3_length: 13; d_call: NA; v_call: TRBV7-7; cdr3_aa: CASSLDWNSPLHF; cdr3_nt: TGTGCCAGCAGCTTGGACTGGAATTCACCCCTCCACTTT
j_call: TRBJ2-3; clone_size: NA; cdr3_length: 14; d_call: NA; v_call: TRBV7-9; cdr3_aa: CASSLSGSTDTQYF; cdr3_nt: TGTGCCAGCAGCTTATCAGGGAGCACAGATACGCAGTATTTT
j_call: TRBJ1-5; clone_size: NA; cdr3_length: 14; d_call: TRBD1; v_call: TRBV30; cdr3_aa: CAWVRQGERQPQHF; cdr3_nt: TGTGCCTGGGTTAGACAGGGTGAAAGGCAGCCCCAGCATTTT
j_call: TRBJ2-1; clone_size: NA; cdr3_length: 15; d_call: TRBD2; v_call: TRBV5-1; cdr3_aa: CASNQLAGEGNEQFF; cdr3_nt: TGCGCCAGCAACCAACTAGCGGGAGAGGGCAATGAGCAGTTCTTC
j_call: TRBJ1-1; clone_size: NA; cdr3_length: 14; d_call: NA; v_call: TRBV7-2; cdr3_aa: CASSLQWGGPEAFF; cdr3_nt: TGTGCCAGCAGCTTACAATGGGGGGGCCCTGAAGCTTTCTTT
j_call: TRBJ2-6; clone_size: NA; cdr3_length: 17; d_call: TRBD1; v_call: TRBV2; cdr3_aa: CASSGGTGGAGANVLTF; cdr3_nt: TGTGCCAGCAGTGGCGGGACAGGGGGCGCTGGGGCCAACGTCCTGACTTTC
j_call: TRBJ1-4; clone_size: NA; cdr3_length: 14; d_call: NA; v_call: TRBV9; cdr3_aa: CASSARGLDEKLFF; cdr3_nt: TGTGCCAGCAGCGCGAGGGGACTTGATGAAAAACTGTTTTTT
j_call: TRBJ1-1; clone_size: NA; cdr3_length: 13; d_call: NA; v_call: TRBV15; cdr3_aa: CATSRDGETEAFF; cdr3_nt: TGTGCCACCAGCAGAGATGGGGAGACTGAAGCTTTCTTT
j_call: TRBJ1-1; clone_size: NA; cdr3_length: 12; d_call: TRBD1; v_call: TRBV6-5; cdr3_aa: CASRPRGTEAFF; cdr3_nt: TGTGCCAGCAGGCCCAGGGGGACTGAAGCTTTCTTT
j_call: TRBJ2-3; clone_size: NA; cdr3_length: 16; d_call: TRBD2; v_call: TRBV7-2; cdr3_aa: CASSLTSGGDTDTQYF; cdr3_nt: TGTGCCAGCAGCTTGACTAGCGGGGGGGACACAGATACGCAGTATTTT
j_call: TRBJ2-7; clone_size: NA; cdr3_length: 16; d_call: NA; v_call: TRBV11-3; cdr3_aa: CASSPQRGGGNYEQYF; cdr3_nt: TGTGCCAGCAGCCCCCAACGCGGGGGCGGCAACTACGAGCAGTACTTC
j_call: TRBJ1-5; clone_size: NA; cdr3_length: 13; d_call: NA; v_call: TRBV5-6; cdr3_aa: CASSLGPSSPQHF; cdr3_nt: TGTGCCAGCAGCTTGGGGCCCTCTTCGCCCCAGCATTTT
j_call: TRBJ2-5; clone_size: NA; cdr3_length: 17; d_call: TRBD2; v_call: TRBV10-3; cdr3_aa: CAISESATSGGPETQYF; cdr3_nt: TGTGCCATCAGTGAGTCTGCCACTAGCGGGGGTCCGGAGACCCAGTACTTC
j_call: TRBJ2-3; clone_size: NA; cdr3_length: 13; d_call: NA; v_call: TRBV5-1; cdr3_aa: CASSLDRVDTQYF; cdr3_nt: TGCGCCAGCAGCTTGGACAGGGTGGATACGCAGTATTTT
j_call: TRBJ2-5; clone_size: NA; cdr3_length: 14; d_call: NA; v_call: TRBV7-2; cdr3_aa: CASSLQGGWETQYF; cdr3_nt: TGTGCCAGCAGCTTACAGGGGGGATGGGAGACCCAGTACTTC